The rows below give T cell receptor beta chains drawn from one sample of a study of identical twins. TCRdb re-analysed the 5' RACE reads in MiXCR, keeping a single row per CDR3 protein. The repertoire holds 200,000 to 250,000 distinct CDR3 sequences, with under 10% as singletons. These sequences were also reported in another study, on yellow fever vaccine responses in identical twins.

Specimen: memory (CD45RO+) T cells sorted from blood. The receptors originated from a woman between 18 and 30 years old in good health. CDR3s include the opening cysteine and the closing phenylalanine or tryptophan. A D gene is named only where the DNA matches it firmly. Clone size is stated in some rows and not others, as once, few, many or a class when expanded.

v_call	j_call	clone_size	d_call	cdr3_nt	cdr3_aa
TRBV12-3/TRBV12-4	TRBJ1-1	few	TRBD1	TGTGCCAGCATCGACAGGGGGGCTCTGAACACTGAAGCTTTCTTT	CASIDRGALNTEAFF
TRBV7-8	TRBJ2-2	many	TRBD2	TGTGCCAGCAGCAAGTTTAGCGGGGGCCCCACCGGGGAGCTGTTTTTT	CASSKFSGGPTGELFF
TRBV5-1	TRBJ2-5	many	.	TGCGCCAGCAGTATGAACAGCGGCGGAGAGACCCAGTACTTC	CASSMNSGGETQYF
TRBV12-3/TRBV12-4	TRBJ1-4	many	.	TGTGCCAGCAGTTTACGGGGGGGAGAAAAACTGTTTTTT	CASSLRGGEKLFF
TRBV20-1	TRBJ2-3	many	TRBD2	TGCAGTGTCTCCGGGACTAAAAACTCAGATACGCAGTATTTT	CSVSGTKNSDTQYF
TRBV28	TRBJ2-1	many	.	TGTGCCAGCAGTCGCTTTATGGCCCCTTCCTACAATGAGCAGTTCTTC	CASSRFMAPSYNEQFF
TRBV2	TRBJ2-3	few	.	TGTGCCAGCAGAAACCCAGCAAGCACAGATACGCAGTATTTT	CASRNPASTDTQYF
TRBV2	TRBJ1-4	.	.	TGTGCCAGCAGGCTATTGACAGGTGTGAATGAAAAACTGTTTTTT	CASRLLTGVNEKLFF
TRBV11-2	TRBJ1-2	few	.	TGTGCCAGCAGCTTAGGACGGATTAACTATGGCTACACCTTC	CASSLGRINYGYTF
TRBV10-3	TRBJ2-1	.	.	TGTGCCATCAGTGAGTCGGGGGGCCCATACAATGAGCAGTTCTTC	CAISESGGPYNEQFF
TRBV25-1	TRBJ1-4	many	.	TGTGCCAGCAGCAGGGTTGGAGAAAAACTGTTTTTT	CASSRVGEKLFF
TRBV15	TRBJ2-1	many	.	TGTGCCACCAGTAACCTTCGGGGTGTAGGAGACAATGAGCAGTTCTTC	CATSNLRGVGDNEQFF
TRBV30	TRBJ1-1	.	.	TGTGCCTGGAGTGTAACAGGGCAGGGCACTGAAGCTTTCTTT	CAWSVTGQGTEAFF
TRBV5-1	TRBJ2-1	many	.	TGCGCCAGCAGCTTGGTGACAACGAACAATGAGCAGTTCTTC	CASSLVTTNNEQFF
TRBV3-1	TRBJ1-1	many	.	TGTGCCAGCAGCCAAGCCGGCATGAACACTGAAGCTTTCTTT	CASSQAGMNTEAFF
TRBV6-1	TRBJ2-7	few	.	TGTGCCAGCAGTGAATTAAGGTCAGGGGTCGAGCAGTACTTC	CASSELRSGVEQYF
TRBV6-1	TRBJ2-1	few	TRBD2	TGTGCCAGCAGGCGGGAGGGCCCCCACAATGAGCAGTTCTTC	CASRREGPHNEQFF
TRBV5-1	TRBJ1-1	many	.	TGCGCCAGCAGCTTGGGGGCCGCAGGGACGGAGACTTTCTTT	CASSLGAAGTETFF
TRBV14	TRBJ1-2	.	TRBD1	TGTGCCAGCAGCTCCCGGGACAGGGTCTTCCCCTATGGCTACACCTTC	CASSSRDRVFPYGYTF
TRBV20-1	TRBJ1-6	.	.	TGCAGTGCCCAGGACAGAAATTCACCCCTCCACTTT	CSAQDRNSPLHF
TRBV2	TRBJ2-1	many	TRBD1	TGTGCCAGCAGCGAGGACCGAACAGGGGGCAGGCAGTTCTTC	CASSEDRTGGRQFF
TRBV7-3	TRBJ2-6	few	.	TGTGCCAGCAGCTCGACAGTTTCTGTCTCTGGGGCCAACGTCCTGACTTTC	CASSSTVSVSGANVLTF
TRBV5-1	TRBJ2-7	many	TRBD2	TGCGCCAGCAGCTTGGGGCCCCGAACTAGCGGGGTCTACGAGCAGTACTTC	CASSLGPRTSGVYEQYF
TRBV7-8	TRBJ1-1	many	TRBD1	TGTGCCAGCAGCTTAGTTCAGGGGGCGAGCACTGAAGCTTTCTTT	CASSLVQGASTEAFF
TRBV28	TRBJ2-7	.	.	TGTGCCAGCAGTTCAACGACCGGGCCTCACTCCTACGAGCAGTACTTC	CASSSTTGPHSYEQYF
TRBV20-1	TRBJ2-1	many	.	TGCAGTGCTAGAGGGGACTACAATGAGCAGTTCTTC	CSARGDYNEQFF
TRBV6-2/TRBV6-3	TRBJ2-1	many	.	TGTGCCAGCAGTCCTGCCGACCTGATCCTAACCCTTGGTGTGTTC	CASSPADLILTLGVF
TRBV20-1	TRBJ2-1	many	TRBD2	TGCAGTGCTAGACTAGCGGGGGGGGATTCGAATGAGCAGTTCTTC	CSARLAGGDSNEQFF
TRBV5-1	TRBJ2-2	.	.	TGCGCCAGCAGCTTGGTTCAGACAAAAACCGGGGAGCTGTTTTTT	CASSLVQTKTGELFF
TRBV10-3	TRBJ1-6	.	.	TGTGCCATCAGTGAGTCAGGGAGTTCACCCCTCCACTTT	CAISESGSSPLHF
TRBV11-2	TRBJ1-3	.	TRBD1	TGTGCCAGCAGCTTAACCCCAGGGGGGGTCTCTGGAAACACCATATATTTT	CASSLTPGGVSGNTIYF
TRBV6-6	TRBJ2-1	many	.	TGTGCCAGCAGCCCGGGACTCCTCAATGAGCAGTTCTTC	CASSPGLLNEQFF
TRBV3-1	TRBJ1-1	many	.	TGTGCCAGCAGCCAAGGTTGGGATAACACTGAAGCTTTCTTT	CASSQGWDNTEAFF
TRBV27	TRBJ2-2	many	.	TGTGCCAGCAGTTCCCTCGGGGAGCTGTTTTTT	CASSSLGELFF
TRBV6-2/TRBV6-3	TRBJ2-2	few	.	TGTGCCAGCAGTCAGGACCCGTTTGGCGGGGAGCTGTTTTTT	CASSQDPFGGELFF
TRBV28	TRBJ1-2	many	.	TGTGCCAGCAGGGCCCCATATGGCTACACCTTC	CASRAPYGYTF
TRBV7-8	TRBJ2-3	few	TRBD2	TGTGCCAGCAGCGTAACTAGCGGGAGGCGTGTAGATACGCAGTATTTT	CASSVTSGRRVDTQYF
TRBV5-1	TRBJ2-1	many	.	TGCGCCAGCAGCTTGGACAGGGCCCGGCAGTTCTTC	CASSLDRARQFF
TRBV12-3/TRBV12-4	TRBJ1-2	many	.	TGTGCCAGCAGTTTAGGACGGTCAGCAGGCTACACCTTC	CASSLGRSAGYTF
TRBV20-1	TRBJ2-1	.	TRBD2	TGCAGTGCGCCGGGACTAGCCGTGAATGAGCAGTTCTTC	CSAPGLAVNEQFF
TRBV4-1	TRBJ2-2	many	TRBD2	TGCGCCAGCAGCCAAAGGGGAACTAGCGGGAGGGGTGTCGGGGAGCTGTTTTTT	CASSQRGTSGRGVGELFF
TRBV20-1	TRBJ2-1	many	.	TGCAGTGCAACCTACGTCAGACTGGGGGGCAATGAGCAGTTCTTC	CSATYVRLGGNEQFF
TRBV9	TRBJ2-6	many	.	TGTGCCAGCAGCGTCGGGGTAGTCTCTGGGGCCAACGTCCTGACTTTC	CASSVGVVSGANVLTF
TRBV4-2	TRBJ2-2	few	.	TGTGCCAGCAGCCAAGAGGGCGGGAAGAACACCGGGGAGCTGTTTTTT	CASSQEGGKNTGELFF
TRBV14	TRBJ2-2	.	.	TGTGCCAGCAGCTCCTTCACGGCAACCGGGGAGCTGTTTTTT	CASSSFTATGELFF
TRBV10-3	TRBJ2-1	.	TRBD2	TGTGCCATCAGTGACCCCCACAATCTAGCGGGAGGGCCTCACAATGAGCAGTTCTTC	CAISDPHNLAGGPHNEQFF
TRBV9	TRBJ2-7	.	.	TGTGCCAGCAGCCTATATCGGGGTTCCGAGCAGTACTTC	CASSLYRGSEQYF
TRBV9	TRBJ1-1	.	.	TGTGCCAGCAGCACAGGACGGGGTCCTGAAGCTTTCTTT	CASSTGRGPEAFF
TRBV27	TRBJ2-3	.	TRBD1	TGTGCCAGCACCAGGACAGGGTCGGATACGCAGTATTTT	CASTRTGSDTQYF
TRBV7-9	TRBJ2-3	few	TRBD2	TGTGCCAGCAGCTTGGGAGCGGGAGTAAATACGCAGTATTTT	CASSLGAGVNTQYF
TRBV10-3	TRBJ2-2	many	TRBD1	TGTGCCGTCACCGGAGACAGGGACACCGGGGAGCTGTTTTTT	CAVTGDRDTGELFF
TRBV4-2	TRBJ1-1	many	.	TGTGCCAGCAGCCAAGAATCCCTAAAAGCTTTCTTT	CASSQESLKAFF
TRBV10-3	TRBJ2-1	many	TRBD2	TGTGCCATCAGTGAAATAGCGGGGAGTAACAATGAGCAGTTCTTC	CAISEIAGSNNEQFF
TRBV12-3/TRBV12-4	TRBJ2-5	medium-sized	TRBD1	TGTGCCAGCAGTTTGGACAGGGGGCAAGAGACCCAGTACTTC	CASSLDRGQETQYF
TRBV29-1	TRBJ1-1	few	.	TGCAGCGGGCGGGGGCACCCGAACACTGAAGCTTTCTTT	CSGRGHPNTEAFF
TRBV28	TRBJ2-7	few	.	TGTGCCAGCGCCCTCCCTGCCCGCTACGAGCAGTACTTC	CASALPARYEQYF
TRBV7-2	TRBJ2-7	few	TRBD1	TGTGCCAGCAGCTCCCAAGCGACAGGGCTCTCCTACGAGCAGTACTTC	CASSSQATGLSYEQYF
TRBV6-1	TRBJ1-3	many	.	TGTGCCAGCAGTGCGAAGGGTCTTTCTTGGGGAAACACCATATATTTT	CASSAKGLSWGNTIYF